The 12 T cell receptor beta chains listed next were all sequenced from one sample in a study of T cell changes during pregnancy in multiple sclerosis. Sequenced by immunoSEQ multiplex PCR; TCRdb stores in-frame clones only, minus some. The table includes 35,000 or so clones, about 89% detected once. Specimen: CD8+ T cells from peripheral blood mononuclear cells, collected in the third trimester of pregnancy. The source of these receptors is a female donor with multiple sclerosis, enrolled in a pregnancy study.

V gene TRBV30 combines with J gene TRBJ1-3; D ambiguous. Germline V gives CDR1 GTSNPN, CDR2 SVGIG (reference sequence). The CDR3 is made up of 15 amino acids. Trimming shortened V by 0 bases and J by 8 bases, and 17 bases separated the two germline ends. The CDR3 loop reads CAWSVLGGARDTIYF. The CDR3, as DNA: TGTGCCTGGAGTGTACTGGGCGGCGCGCGGGACACCATATATTTT.

The sample holds one count of this clone. The rearrangement uses TRBV25-1 and TRBJ2-1, with TRBD1 identical over 8 bases. Unmatched junction bases numbered 11, after V lost 4 bases and J lost 12 bases. The CDR3 runs 14 residues. Germline V gene lookup returns CDR1 MGHDK and CDR2 SYGVNS. This chain's CDR3 is CASSAGQGSQGQFF. The CDR3 DNA reads TGTGCCAGCAGTGCCGGACAGGGTTCACAAGGGCAGTTCTTC.

This clone has only one observation. The chain has TRBV11-2 and TRBJ1-5; TRBD1 matches 7 bases. The J segment lost 5 bases and the V segment lost 2 bases, leaving 6 bases of the junction unmatched. Per germline, CDR1 SGHAT and CDR2 FQNNGV. The CDR3 spans 15 residues. The DNA of the CDR3 is TGTGCCAGCAGCTTACGACAGGGAACGTATCAGCCCCAGCATTTT. Amino acid sequence: CASSLRQGTYQPQHF.

This clone was counted once. The chain employs TRBV7-3 and TRBJ1-1; no clear D. Trimming cost V 2 bases and J 2 bases, with 3 bases left between them. Per the germline V gene, CDR1 is SGHTA and CDR2 is FQGTGA. This CDR3 spans 12 amino acids. CDR3 bases: TGTGCCAGCAGCTTACTCAACACTGAAGCTTTCTTT. It specifies CASSLLNTEAFF.

The chain uses TRBV6-6 and TRBJ2-3; 9 positions match TRBD2. V gave up 6 bases and J gave up 1 base; unmatched junction bases: 5. CDR3 length: 15 amino acids. Per the germline V gene, CDR1 is MNHNY and CDR2 is SVGAGI (reference sequence). The CDR3 DNA sequence: TGTGCCAGCAGGGCTGGCGGGAGGGGCACAGATACGCAGTATTTT. Protein product: CASRAGGRGTDTQYF.

The rearrangement uses TRBV9 and TRBJ1-2; D remains ambiguous. The CDR3 is 13 amino acids. From germline, CDR1 is SGDLS and CDR2 YYNGEE. V gave up 0 bases and J gave up 8 bases, with 11 bases separating them. The CDR3 spells CASSVGRFWGYTF. Here the CDR3 DNA reads TGTGCCAGCAGCGTAGGGAGATTCTGGGGCTACACCTTC.

The chain uses TRBV11-3 and TRBJ2-2; 8 bases map to TRBD1. V trimming: 4 bases; J trimming: 4 bases; junction bases outside the gene matches: 8. This CDR3 contains 16 residues. The germline V gene has CDR1 SGHNT and CDR2 YENEEA. CDR3 bases: TGTGCCAGCAGCTGGACCGCAGGGGGCTCCACCGGGGAGCTGTTTTTT. This sequence encodes CASSWTAGGSTGELFF.

V usage is TRBV4-3 and J usage is TRBJ2-7; 10 bases fit TRBD1. Germline CDR1 reads LGHNA; CDR2 reads YSLEER. The ends lost 4 bases at V and 0 bases at J; junction bases unmatched: 3. This CDR3 region has 15 residues. DNA for the CDR3: TGCGCCAGCAGCCGAGGGACAGGGGACTCCTACGAGCAGTACTTC. Translating it yields CASSRGTGDSYEQYF.

The chain combines TRBV6-5 with TRBJ1-1, with TRBD1 identical over 7 bases. Germline CDR1 MNHEY, CDR2 SVGAGI. Trimming at V came to 5 bases and at J to 8 bases, leaving 8 bases not matched to a gene. The CDR3 sequence is 13 residues long. CDR3 sequence reads: CASSPLTGSEAFF. The CDR3 DNA is TGTGCCAGCAGTCCATTGACAGGGTCGGAAGCTTTCTTT.

This clone was observed a single time. This chain uses TRBV6-5 with TRBJ2-1; 8 bases match TRBD2. The CDR3 has 15 residues. The germline V gene has CDR1 MNHEY and CDR2 SVGAGI. V was pared by 8 bases and J by 0 bases, with 6 bases of the junction left unmatched. The CDR3 loop is CASGLAGSSYNEQFF. The CDR3 DNA reads TGTGCCAGCGGCTTAGCGGGAAGCTCCTACAATGAGCAGTTCTTC.

This chain connects TRBV7-9 to TRBJ2-2; perhaps TRBD1 as D (5 bases). The CDR3 consists of 12 residues. Trimming took 7 bases from V and 7 from J, leaving 10 bases between them. Germline V gene sequence: CDR1 SEHNR, CDR2 FQNEAQ (reference sequence). Here the CDR3 reads CASIKGYGELFF. Written as DNA, the CDR3 is TGTGCCAGCATAAAGGGGTACGGGGAGCTGTTTTTT.

V is TRBV7-9 and J is TRBJ2-7; TRBD1 agrees at 10 bases. The germline V gene encodes CDR1 SEHNR and CDR2 FQNEAQ (reference sequence). With 5 bases clipped from V and 4 bases from J, the junction kept 5 bases outside the gene matches. This CDR3 region has 14 residues. The CDR3 nucleotides are TGTGCCAGCAGCATCCCGGGACAGGGGTACGAGCAGTACTTC. Its protein is CASSIPGQGYEQYF.